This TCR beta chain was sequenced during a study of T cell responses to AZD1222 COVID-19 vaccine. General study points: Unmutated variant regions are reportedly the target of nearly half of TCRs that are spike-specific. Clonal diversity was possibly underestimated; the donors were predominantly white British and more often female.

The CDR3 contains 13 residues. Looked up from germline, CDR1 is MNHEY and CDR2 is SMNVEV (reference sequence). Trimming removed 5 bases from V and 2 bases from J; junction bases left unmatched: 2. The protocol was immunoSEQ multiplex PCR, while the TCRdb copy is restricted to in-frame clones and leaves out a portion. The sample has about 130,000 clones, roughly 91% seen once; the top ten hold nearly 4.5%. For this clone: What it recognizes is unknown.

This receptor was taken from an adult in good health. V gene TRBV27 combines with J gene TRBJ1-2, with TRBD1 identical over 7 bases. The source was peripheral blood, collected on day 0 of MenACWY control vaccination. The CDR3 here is CASSIQGNYGYTF. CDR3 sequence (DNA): TGTGCCAGCAGTATACAGGGGAACTATGGCTACACCTTC.